The sample holds many counts of the clone carrying this TCR beta chain. Antigen unknown. This CDR3 has 17 residues. Looked up from germline, CDR1 is MDHEN and CDR2 is SYDVKM. V was pared by 4 bases and J by 2 bases, with 10 bases of the junction left unmatched. The data derive from a study of regulatory T cells in long-lasting Graves disease. On the study more broadly: Antithyroid drugs had been given to newly diagnosed Graves' patients for under 3 months.

Study outcomes and limitations: Among samples with persistent disease, TRBV28, TRBJ1-2 and TRBJ2-5 were favored.

Time point: newly diagnosed GD, antithyroid drugs for less than 3 months. PBMCs were the source of the RNA used for TCR sequencing. Researchers made TCR beta libraries by using iRepertoire HTBI primers and running Arm-PCR on CDR3 regions. In the study's own analysis: Identification yielded 62 TRBV and around 15 TRBJ segments across samples. TCRdb used MiXCR to reprocess the multiplex PCR reads, holding one entry per CDR3 protein. V and J calls and clone size were set by TCRdb, not the authors. The profile shows approximately 400,000 distinct CDR3 sequences, 14% to 15% of them singletons. This same sample was also taken into another study, of T cells in Graves' hyperthyroidism and ophthalmopathy. That investigation notes: Recently diagnosed hyperthyroidism of less than 2 months' duration affected patients aged 18 to 65.

The chain employs TRBV28 and TRBJ2-1, with 8 bases matching TRBD2. Source: peripheral blood mononuclear cells (PBMCs), taken at new diagnosis, from a patient treated with antithyroid drugs. The receptor was derived from a woman aged 35 to 49 with Graves disease. The CDR3 sequence is CASSYPSAGVPYNEQFF. The CDR3 DNA is TGTGCCAGCAGTTACCCATCAGCGGGAGTCCCCTACAATGAGCAGTTCTTC. The entire variable domain, with the rest obtained from reference TRBV28 and TRBJ2-1, is as follows: DVKVTQSSRYLVKRTGEKVFLECVQDMDHENMFWYRQDPGLGLRLIYFSYDVKMKEKGDIPEGYSVSREKKERFSLILESASTNQTSMYLCASSYPSAGVPYNEQFFGPGTRLTVL.